This T cell receptor beta chain was retrieved from a study of blood T cell repertoires in COVID-19. Turning to the study itself: The United States, Italy and Spain were the sources of the acute and convalescent COVID-19 samples. T cells, B-cell-depleted T cells, or PBMCs provided the cDNA or gDNA that served as material.

This clone was found once. Per the original data handling: For nucleated cells, counts were estimated from reference gene primer amplification. Data came from immunoSEQ multiplex PCR; TCRdb stores just in-frame clones and leaves some out. V and J calls and clone size are given by that table; D and trimming were obtained from the DNA. This table has more than 85,000 clones, roughly 85% appearing once. Trimming shortened V by 4 bases and J by 1 base, and 11 bases separated the two germline ends. Germline V gives CDR1 SGHNT, CDR2 YENEEA. There are 14 residues in the CDR3. This chain links TRBV11-3 with TRBJ2-7; perhaps TRBD2 as D (5 bases). The origin of this receptor is a woman older than 75 with acute or convalescent COVID-19. Sequencing input: peripheral blood. This CDR3 reads CASSSARTSYEQYV. CDR3 nucleotide sequence: TGTGCCAGCAGCTCCGCCAGGACTTCCTACGAGCAGTACGTC.